The T cell receptor (beta chain) described here comes from a study of T cells after yellow fever vaccination. The ends lost 2 bases at V and 4 bases at J; junction bases unmatched: 4. Germline assignment: CDR1 SGDLS and CDR2 YYNGEE. This CDR3 contains 14 residues. MiXCR, applied by TCRdb to the 5' RACE reads, yields one record per CDR3 protein. The table shows under 600,000 distinct CDR3 sequences, with 20% to 25% occurring only once. The TCR was taken from a man aged 18-30 years who received the YFV17D yellow fever vaccine. The sequencing used PBMCs, collected more than 20 days after the first yellow fever vaccination. The chain carries TRBV9 and TRBJ2-5, with 8 bases lining up with TRBD1. As DNA, the CDR3 is TGTGCCAGCAGCGTGGGCAGGGGGCCAGAGACCCAGTACTTC. It encodes CASSVGRGPETQYF.